These 8 T cell receptor beta chains share one sample of origin, sequenced in a study of shared clonotypes between healthy human individuals (dated by TCRdb to the early 2020s). Libraries came from the immunoSEQ multiplex PCR assay. Drawn from immuneACCESS, this table holds only the in-frame rearrangements with V and J called that TCRdb kept. Clones are partly lost; checked studies trace under half to an unresolved V gene and leave the rest unexplained. The sample profile shows about 1 million clones; more than 65% of them were found once. The top ten constitute around 1.4% of the sample. The specimen sequenced was memory CD4+ T cells sorted from blood. This specimen's cell subset or site label, interpreted: CD45RA-negative fraction. The receptor set was obtained from a man aged 18 to 29 in good health.

The chain links TRBV5-4 to TRBJ2-5; 11 positions agree with TRBD2. Per the germline V gene, CDR1 is SGHNT and CDR2 is YYREEE (reference sequence). The CDR3 has 17 residues. V lost 0 bases to trimming and J lost 4 bases; unmatched junction nucleotides: 8. For the CDR3, the DNA is TGTGCCAGCAGCTTGGCGCGACTAGCGGGAACTCCAGAGACCCAGTACTTC. This codes for CASSLARLAGTPETQYF.

The J gene is TRBJ2-5, the V gene TRBV19; TRBD2 aligns across 14 bases. This CDR3 region has 16 residues. J gave up 3 bases and V 5 bases, and 5 bases lay outside the gene matches. Germline loops: CDR1 LNHDA, CDR2 SQIVND (reference sequence). CDR3 coding DNA: TGTGCCAGTAGTCCAGGGACTAGCGGGAGTAAAGAGACCCAGTACTTC. As protein: CASSPGTSGSKETQYF.

This clone was counted between two and nine times. The chain carries TRBV11-3 and TRBJ2-1; D is undetermined. The CDR3 consists of 14 residues. Looked up from germline, CDR1 is SGHNT and CDR2 is YENEEA. Deletions cut 0 bases from V and 6 bases from J, with 9 bases between. The CDR3 DNA reads TGTGCCAGCAGCTTAGATGTAAAGGCCAATGAGCAGTTCTTC. Its protein is CASSLDVKANEQFF.

A remark on this clone: In the same sample, other DNA sequences code for this CDR3. This chain links TRBV7-2 with TRBJ1-6; D is possibly TRBD1 (6 bases). This CDR3 comprises 14 residues. CDR1 is SGHTA, CDR2 FQGNSA, per germline. V lost 1 base, J lost 6 bases, and 7 bases lay in between. The CDR3 region is CASSLGTANSPLHF. CDR3 sequence (DNA): TGTGCCAGCAGCTTAGGGACAGCTAATTCACCCCTCCACTTT. Drawing the rest from reference TRBV7-2 and TRBJ1-6, the complete variable domain is GAGVSQSPSNKVTEKGKDVELRCDPISGHTALYWYRQSLGQGLEFLIYFQGNSAPDKSGLPSDRFSAERTGGSVSTLTIQRTQQEDSAVYLCASSLGTANSPLHFGNGTRLTVT.

The rearrangement links TRBV19 to TRBJ1-4, with 8 bases that match TRBD1. CDR3 length equals 15 residues. Trimming at V came to 5 bases and at J to 7 bases, leaving 9 bases not matched to a gene. Germline V gene data show CDR1 as LNHDA and CDR2 as SQIVND (reference sequence). CDR3 amino acids: CASSSRGQPGEKLFF. The CDR3 coding sequence is TGTGCCAGTAGTTCCAGGGGGCAGCCCGGTGAAAAACTGTTTTTT.

The chain has TRBV7-9 and TRBJ2-1, with TRBD1 as a possible D gene (5 bases). CDR1 is SEHNR and CDR2 is FQNEAQ in the germline V gene (reference sequence). Deletions cut 8 bases from V and 10 bases from J, with 18 bases between. This CDR3 is built from 13 residues. CDR3 DNA sequence: TGTGCCAGCCACCTCGCTGGGGCAGGGGAGCAGTTCTTC. Its translation is CASHLAGAGEQFF.

The chain carries TRBV5-6 and TRBJ2-3; the D gene could be TRBD1 or TRBD2 (5 bases each). V was trimmed by 0 bases and J by 2 bases, leaving 13 bases between them. Germline V gives CDR1 SGHDT, CDR2 YYEEEE. CDR3 size: 16 residues. As DNA, the CDR3 is TGTGCCAGCAGCTTGGGGGGACGGGGATACACAGATACGCAGTATTTT. Translating it yields CASSLGGRGYTDTQYF.

V usage is TRBV9 and J usage is TRBJ2-1; TRBD2 aligns across 11 bases. J gave up 9 bases and V 2 bases, and 19 bases lay outside the gene matches. Germline loops: CDR1 SGDLS, CDR2 YYNGEE. The CDR3 has 19 amino acids. In DNA, the CDR3 is TGTGCCAGCAGCGTTTCACTAGCGGGAGTTAAAAAATCCCCCAGTGAGCAGTTCTTC. This gives the protein CASSVSLAGVKKSPSEQFF.